The next 7 T cell receptor beta chains were all read from a single sample in a study of post-analysis software for immune sequencing data. Built from TCR beta cDNA, the libraries had unique molecular identifiers in them. TCRdb reanalysed the PCR reads using MiXCR and keeps one entry per CDR3 protein. Of approximately 730,000 distinct CDR3 sequences listed, less than 35% were seen once; the top ten hold more than 0.45%. General observations from the study: Four or five TRBV segments, TRBV5-6, TRBV5-1 and TRBV20-1 among them, were found more frequent in patients than controls.

No antigen has been identified for these receptors. Sequencing was performed on blood. The receptor source for this set is a girl between 10 and 17 years old with multiple sclerosis.

A note on this clonotype: Given a much more abundant clone one base away, this may be a read error. The CDR3 nucleotides are TGTGCCAGCAGTTCGGTTCGGGACAGGGAAGCTTGCTTT. Amino acids: CASSSVRDREACF. This chain links TRBV6-5 with TRBJ1-1, with TRBD1 identical over 9 bases. The CDR3 loop spans 13 amino acids. Germline CDR1 is MNHEY and CDR2 is SVGAGI.

The chain combines TRBV12-3 or TRBV12-4 with TRBJ1-2; D is possibly TRBD1 (6 bases). Trimming removed 7 bases from V and 4 bases from J, with 19 bases in between. This CDR3 region has 15 residues. The CDR3 is CASTPNRALIYGYTF. CDR3 nucleotides: TGTGCCAGCACTCCGAACAGGGCTTTGATCTATGGCTACACCTTC.

This clonotype was counted between two and nine times. This chain links TRBV5-6 with TRBJ1-2, with TRBD1 as a possible D gene (6 bases). V shed 0 bases and J shed 4 bases, with 13 bases lying between them. Germline values: CDR1 SGHDT, CDR2 YYEEEE. CDR3 size: 15 residues. This CDR3 reads CASSLGPGTTYGYTF. The CDR3 coding sequence is TGTGCCAGCAGCTTGGGGCCCGGGACAACCTATGGCTACACCTTC.

The gene calls are TRBV20-1 and TRBJ2-4, with 8 bases identical to TRBD2. The J call could be wrong; TRBJ2-7 is a better fit for the DNA end. CDR3 length equals 15 residues. Germline lookup yields CDR1 DFQATT and CDR2 SNEGSKA (reference sequence). In DNA, the CDR3 is TGCAGTGCTAGGGGGGTCGCGGGAGGTCTCTACGAGCAGTACTTC. It translates to CSARGVAGGLYEQYF.

The chain employs TRBV20-1 and TRBJ1-5, with D possibly TRBD1 on 5 matching bases. This CDR3 contains 15 residues. With 2 bases removed from V and 4 bases from J, the gap between germline ends came to 15 bases. CDR1 is DFQATT, CDR2 SNEGSKA, per germline (reference sequence). DNA for the CDR3: TGCAGTGCTAGATCACCCGGGACCCAAAATCAGCCCCAGCATTTT. Its protein is CSARSPGTQNQPQHF.

The chain combines TRBV19 with TRBJ2-1; 9 bases are a match to TRBD2. The V gene's germline CDR1 is LNHDA and CDR2 SQIVND (reference sequence). With V trimmed by 6 bases and J by 7 bases, 10 bases remained unmatched. The CDR3 is 15 residues long. CDR3 coding DNA: TGTGCCAGTAGCCAATCGGGACTAGCCAGAAATGAGCAGTTCTTC. Translating gives CASSQSGLARNEQFF.

This clonotype was seen just once. The chain joins TRBV14 to TRBJ1-2, with D possibly TRBD1 on 5 matching bases. Germline V gives CDR1 SGHDN, CDR2 FVKESK. The CDR3 contains 16 residues. Trimming pared 4 bases from V and 12 bases from J, leaving 27 bases between. CDR3 amino acids: CASSPNRQAELRGHTF. CDR3 coding DNA: TGTGCCAGCAGCCCCAACAGGCAGGCGGAATTGAGGGGCCACACCTTC. The entire variable domain, with the rest obtained from reference TRBV14 and TRBJ1-2, is as follows: EAGVTQFPSHSVIEKGQTVTLRCDPISGHDNLYWYRRVMGKEIKFLLHFVKESKQDESGMPNNRFLAERTGGTYSTLKVQPAELEDSGVYFCASSPNRQAELRGHTFGSGTRLTVV.